A selection of T cell receptor beta chains follows, all from one sample in a study of PD-L1 blockade in urothelial cancer. Repertoires were generated with immunoSEQ multiplex PCR, while TCRdb's copy carries only in-frame clones and drops some. The sample carries over 75,000 clones, under 90% recorded once. The sequencing used PBMCs, collected around atezolizumab (anti-PD-L1) treatment. The receptors were sampled from a man in his fifties or sixties with urothelial cancer. The CDR3 runs from the conserved cysteine through the conserved F or W. Each record gives: V gene, CDR3 length, D gene, clone size, J gene, CDR3 protein, CDR3 DNA. D genes are given only for firm matches. Only some rows state a clone size, as once, few, many or a class for expanded clones.

>TRBV19|14|-|-|TRBJ1-5
CASISQASNQPQHF
TGTGCCAGTATATCCCAAGCTAGCAATCAGCCCCAGCATTTT
>TRBV30|13|-|-|TRBJ2-1
CAWSVNTGNEQFF
TGTGCCTGGAGTGTTAATACAGGCAATGAGCAGTTCTTC
>TRBV12-5|14|-|few|TRBJ1-6
CASAPGGWNSPLHF
TGTGCTAGTGCCCCGGGGGGATGGAATTCACCCCTCCACTTT
>TRBV11-2|17|-|-|TRBJ2-7
CASSLDLWQVLSYEQYF
TGTGCCAGCAGCTTAGATCTTTGGCAAGTCCTCTCCTACGAGCAGTACTTC
>TRBV5-1|12|-|-|TRBJ1-2
CASSLDTNGYTF
TGCGCCAGCAGCTTGGACACAAATGGCTACACCTTC
>TRBV2|12|TRBD2|few|TRBJ2-5
CASRGLGETQYF
TGTGCCAGCCGTGGACTAGGAGAGACCCAGTACTTC
>TRBV5-5|17|TRBD2|-|TRBJ2-1
CASSVPGSGRRWNEQFF
TGTGCCAGCAGCGTCCCCGGTAGCGGGAGGAGGTGGAATGAGCAGTTCTTC
>TRBV21-1|19|-|-|TRBJ1-5
CASSKGHGGRRGYNQPQHF
TGTGCCAGCAGCAAAGGTCACGGGGGACGCCGCGGATACAATCAGCCCCAGCATTTT
>TRBV18|15|TRBD1|once|TRBJ2-7
CASSPPGQGAYEQYF
TGTGCCAGCTCACCGCCGGGACAGGGGGCTTACGAGCAGTACTTC
>TRBV9|13|-|-|TRBJ2-7
CASSPGGLYEQYF
TGTGCCAGCAGCCCCGGAGGACTTTACGAGCAGTACTTC
>TRBV7-9|17|TRBD1|-|TRBJ1-3
CASSLRSSLLGQGQKYF
TGTGCCAGCAGCTTAAGGTCCTCCCTTTTGGGACAGGGGCAGAAATATTTT
>TRBV7-2|14|-|-|TRBJ1-1
CASSLSSLQIGAFF
TGTGCCAGCAGCTTAAGCAGTCTCCAAATCGGGGCTTTCTTT
>TRBV27|14|TRBD1|-|TRBJ1-5
CASSVQGKQGPQHF
TGTGCCAGCAGTGTACAGGGGAAGCAAGGGCCCCAGCATTTT
>TRBV5-1|14|TRBD2|-|TRBJ2-3
CASRTGGSTDTQYF
TGCGCCAGCAGAACCGGGGGGAGCACAGATACGCAGTATTTT
>TRBV23-1|16|-|-|TRBJ2-7
CASETRLLNRDYEQYF
TGCGCCAGTGAGACACGACTACTGAATCGGGACTACGAGCAGTACTTC
>TRBV28|13|-|-|TRBJ1-1
CASFTGPGTEAFF
TGTGCCAGCTTTACAGGGCCTGGGACTGAAGCTTTCTTT
>TRBV7-9|15|-|-|TRBJ1-4
CASSLATGLNEKLFF
TGTGCCAGCAGCTTAGCAACAGGCCTAAATGAAAAACTGTTTTTT
>TRBV7-6|15|-|few|TRBJ1-2
CASSFGSRTDYGYTF
TGTGCCAGCAGCTTCGGGTCCAGAACCGACTATGGCTACACCTTC
>TRBV6-4|10|-|-|TRBJ2-7
CASSNYEQYF
TGTGCCAGCAGCAACTACGAGCAGTACTTC
>TRBV7-8|15|TRBD1|-|TRBJ1-3
CASSPWTGLGNTIYF
TGTGCCAGCAGCCCCTGGACAGGGCTCGGAAACACCATATATTTT
>TRBV5-1|16|TRBD2|-|TRBJ2-1
CASSGLAGARYNEQFF
TGCGCCAGCAGCGGACTAGCGGGAGCTAGGTACAATGAGCAGTTCTTC
>TRBV10-2|16|TRBD2|-|TRBJ2-5
CASILNGRGGGETQYF
TGCGCCAGCATCCTTAACGGCCGGGGGGGCGGGGAGACCCAGTACTTC
>TRBV5-1|15|TRBD2|-|TRBJ2-7
CASSFSGSGSYEQYF
TGCGCCAGCAGCTTCAGCGGGAGCGGGTCCTACGAGCAGTACTTC
>TRBV6-1|12|-|few|TRBJ1-2
CASQTVNYGYTF
TGTGCCAGCCAGACAGTAAACTATGGCTACACCTTC
>TRBV2|14|TRBD1|-|TRBJ1-5
CASSQDRGNQPQHF
TGTGCCAGCAGTCAGGACAGGGGAAATCAGCCCCAGCATTTT
>TRBV29-1|13|-|few|TRBJ1-1
CSVDQAMNTEAFF
TGCAGCGTTGACCAGGCCATGAACACTGAAGCTTTCTTT
>TRBV28|15|-|few|TRBJ2-2
CASSRWRVNTGELFF
TGTGCCAGCAGTAGGTGGCGGGTCAACACCGGGGAGCTGTTTTTT
>TRBV7-3|14|-|-|TRBJ2-3
CASSFSRGTDTQYF
TGTGCCAGCAGCTTCTCGCGGGGCACAGATACGCAGTATTTT
>TRBV11-2|16|TRBD1|-|TRBJ1-1
CASSLTGRFMNTEAFF
TGTGCCAGCAGCTTGACAGGGAGATTTATGAACACTGAAGCTTTCTTT
>TRBV19|15|-|-|TRBJ2-7
CASSIPGGTVYEQYF
TGTGCCAGTAGTATACCTGGCGGGACGGTATACGAGCAGTACTTC
>TRBV28|14|-|-|TRBJ2-1
CATDKLSGGDEQFF
TGTGCCACCGACAAGTTGTCCGGGGGAGATGAGCAGTTCTTC
>TRBV6-6|16|TRBD1|-|TRBJ1-4
CASSYSYGTGDEKLFF
TGTGCCAGCAGTTACTCTTACGGGACAGGGGATGAAAAACTGTTTTTT
>TRBV28|13|-|-|TRBJ1-5
CASHRGGHQPQHF
TGTGCCAGCCACCGGGGGGGTCATCAGCCCCAGCATTTT
>TRBV28|17|TRBD1|-|TRBJ1-5
CASSRPGQGRGNQPQHF
TGTGCCAGCAGCCGCCCCGGACAGGGGCGAGGCAATCAGCCCCAGCATTTT
>TRBV9|14|-|few|TRBJ1-1
CASSVVLGGTEAFF
TGTGCCAGCAGCGTAGTTTTGGGGGGGACTGAAGCTTTCTTT
>TRBV7-6|18|-|-|TRBJ2-6
CASSQDRTNPSGANVLTF
TGTGCCAGCAGCCAAGACAGGACGAACCCATCTGGGGCCAACGTCCTGACTTTC
>TRBV25-1|11|TRBD1|-|TRBJ1-1
CASGTGGKAFF
TGTGCCAGCGGGACAGGGGGGAAAGCTTTCTTT
>TRBV7-2|14|-|-|TRBJ1-2
CASSLVVRAGGYTF
TGTGCCAGCAGCTTAGTCGTCAGGGCCGGTGGCTACACCTTC
>TRBV6-5|14|-|-|TRBJ1-2
CASSYYRRGYGYTF
TGTGCCAGCAGTTACTATCGGAGGGGCTATGGCTACACCTTC
>TRBV28|13|TRBD1|-|TRBJ1-2
CASRTGDRRGYTF
TGTGCCAGCAGAACCGGGGACAGGCGCGGCTACACCTTC
>TRBV2|19|-|-|TRBJ2-3
CASSGNSGHLIPESDTQYF
TGTGCCAGCAGTGGAAATTCGGGACATCTCATACCGGAGTCCGATACGCAGTATTTT
>TRBV6-5|14|-|-|TRBJ1-1
CASSYSRASTEAFF
TGTGCCAGCAGTTACTCCAGGGCGAGTACTGAAGCTTTCTTT
>TRBV6-7|14|-|-|TRBJ1-2
CASSYLLGDRGYTF
TGTGCCAGCAGTTACCTCCTCGGGGATAGGGGCTACACCTTC
>TRBV19|13|-|-|TRBJ1-1
CASTQGMNTEAFF
TGTGCCAGTACCCAGGGAATGAACACTGAAGCTTTCTTT